This is a list of T cell receptor beta chains from one sample in a study of blood T cell repertoires in COVID-19. Profiling relied on immunoSEQ multiplex PCR, and the TCRdb table lists in-frame clones only, not all of them. The sample includes about 400,000 clones, about 89% of them seen just once. Specimen: peripheral blood. The receptors come from a man aged 40-50 years with acute or convalescent COVID-19. The CDR3 runs from the conserved cysteine through the conserved F or W. The D gene is left open where the match is weak. Rows give clone size only sometimes, using once, few, many, or a class for an expanded clone.

v_call: TRBV4-1; d_call: .; j_call: TRBJ1-1; clone_size: .; cdr3_aa: CASSQGGGPEAFF; cdr3_nt: TGCGCCAGCAGCCAAGGGGGAGGGCCTGAAGCTTTCTTT
v_call: TRBV6-5; d_call: .; j_call: TRBJ1-6; clone_size: .; cdr3_aa: CASSPDSFYNSPLHF; cdr3_nt: TGTGCCAGCAGCCCCGACAGCTTTTATAATTCACCCCTCCACTTT
v_call: TRBV15; d_call: TRBD2; j_call: TRBJ2-7; clone_size: .; cdr3_aa: CATSRDHASGGSYEQYF; cdr3_nt: TGTGCCACCAGCAGAGATCACGCTAGCGGAGGCTCCTACGAGCAGTACTTC
v_call: TRBV27; d_call: .; j_call: TRBJ2-1; clone_size: .; cdr3_aa: CASSFDGGNEQFF; cdr3_nt: TGTGCCAGCAGTTTCGATGGAGGCAATGAGCAGTTCTTC
v_call: TRBV7-2; d_call: .; j_call: TRBJ1-3; clone_size: .; cdr3_aa: CASSLVRALSGNTIYF; cdr3_nt: TGTGCCAGCAGCTTAGTGAGAGCCCTCTCTGGAAACACCATATATTTT
v_call: TRBV30; d_call: TRBD1; j_call: TRBJ2-5; clone_size: .; cdr3_aa: CAWSAGTGTRQETQYF; cdr3_nt: TGTGCCTGGAGTGCCGGGACAGGGACCCGTCAAGAGACCCAGTACTTC
v_call: TRBV28; d_call: TRBD1; j_call: TRBJ2-5; clone_size: .; cdr3_aa: CASSSWDREGETQYF; cdr3_nt: TGTGCCAGCAGTTCCTGGGACAGGGAGGGAGAGACCCAGTACTTC
v_call: TRBV27; d_call: .; j_call: TRBJ2-5; clone_size: .; cdr3_aa: CASSFGRKKTQYF; cdr3_nt: TGTGCCAGCAGTTTTGGGAGAAAGAAGACCCAGTACTTC
v_call: TRBV10-3; d_call: .; j_call: TRBJ2-2; clone_size: .; cdr3_aa: CASHMGAETGELFF; cdr3_nt: TGTGCCTCGCACATGGGGGCAGAGACCGGGGAGCTGTTTTTT
v_call: TRBV4-2; d_call: .; j_call: TRBJ1-1; clone_size: few; cdr3_aa: CASSQVQGVNTEAFF; cdr3_nt: TGTGCCAGCAGCCAAGTACAGGGAGTAAACACTGAAGCTTTCTTT
v_call: TRBV6-1; d_call: TRBD1; j_call: TRBJ1-5; clone_size: .; cdr3_aa: CASSESPGTALGNQPQHF; cdr3_nt: TGTGCCAGCAGTGAAAGCCCCGGGACAGCTCTAGGGAATCAGCCCCAGCATTTT
v_call: TRBV2; d_call: .; j_call: TRBJ2-2; clone_size: .; cdr3_aa: CASSDPGLSGELFF; cdr3_nt: TGTGCCAGCAGTGATCCGGGGTTGAGCGGGGAGCTGTTTTTT
v_call: TRBV5-1; d_call: TRBD1; j_call: TRBJ1-6; clone_size: .; cdr3_aa: CASSITGGDSPLHF; cdr3_nt: TGCGCCAGCAGCATCACAGGGGGCGATTCACCCCTCCACTTT
v_call: TRBV19; d_call: .; j_call: TRBJ1-1; clone_size: .; cdr3_aa: CASRSDSMNTEAFF; cdr3_nt: TGTGCCAGTAGGTCGGACAGTATGAACACTGAAGCTTTCTTT
v_call: TRBV18; d_call: .; j_call: TRBJ1-5; clone_size: .; cdr3_aa: CASSPDINQPQHF; cdr3_nt: TGTGCCAGCTCACCTGACATCAATCAGCCCCAGCATTTT
v_call: TRBV19; d_call: TRBD2; j_call: TRBJ2-7; clone_size: .; cdr3_aa: CASSIVLAAEQYF; cdr3_nt: TGTGCCAGTAGTATAGTGCTAGCGGCCGAGCAGTACTTC
v_call: TRBV28; d_call: TRBD1; j_call: TRBJ2-6; clone_size: .; cdr3_aa: CASSKDQGAGANVLTF; cdr3_nt: TGTGCCAGCAGCAAGGACCAGGGGGCTGGGGCCAACGTCCTGACTTTC
v_call: TRBV5-1; d_call: TRBD1; j_call: TRBJ1-2; clone_size: .; cdr3_aa: CASSEGQGGDGYTF; cdr3_nt: TGCGCCAGCAGCGAAGGACAGGGAGGGGATGGCTACACCTTC
v_call: TRBV19; d_call: .; j_call: TRBJ1-5; clone_size: .; cdr3_aa: CASTLGKPGQTNQPQHF; cdr3_nt: TGTGCCAGTACTCTAGGGAAGCCCGGACAGACCAATCAGCCCCAGCATTTT
v_call: TRBV11-2; d_call: .; j_call: TRBJ1-1; clone_size: .; cdr3_aa: CASSLREGNTEAFF; cdr3_nt: TGTGCCAGCAGCCTTCGGGAAGGGAACACTGAAGCTTTCTTT
v_call: TRBV2; d_call: .; j_call: TRBJ1-5; clone_size: .; cdr3_aa: CASSRGEGQPQHF; cdr3_nt: TGTGCCAGCAGTAGAGGGGAGGGGCAGCCCCAGCATTTT
v_call: TRBV29-1; d_call: TRBD1; j_call: TRBJ1-1; clone_size: .; cdr3_aa: CSATGIGTEAFF; cdr3_nt: TGCAGCGCGACAGGGATTGGCACTGAAGCTTTCTTT
v_call: TRBV28; d_call: TRBD1; j_call: TRBJ1-5; clone_size: few; cdr3_aa: CASMRDREENQPQHF; cdr3_nt: TGTGCCAGCATGAGAGACAGGGAGGAAAATCAGCCCCAGCATTTT
v_call: TRBV7-9; d_call: TRBD1; j_call: TRBJ2-1; clone_size: .; cdr3_aa: CASSMGTGLYNEQFF; cdr3_nt: TGTGCCAGCAGTATGGGGACAGGGCTCTACAATGAGCAGTTCTTC
v_call: TRBV29-1; d_call: .; j_call: TRBJ1-1; clone_size: .; cdr3_aa: CSVEGGAEAFF; cdr3_nt: TGCAGCGTTGAGGGGGGGGCTGAAGCTTTCTTT
v_call: TRBV4-1; d_call: .; j_call: TRBJ1-1; clone_size: once; cdr3_aa: CASSQAGARTEAFF; cdr3_nt: TGCGCCAGCAGCCAAGCAGGGGCACGGACTGAAGCTTTCTTT
v_call: TRBV15; d_call: TRBD1; j_call: TRBJ2-7; clone_size: .; cdr3_aa: CATSRDRPYEQYF; cdr3_nt: TGTGCCACCAGCCGGGACAGACCCTACGAGCAGTACTTC
v_call: TRBV5-8; d_call: .; j_call: TRBJ2-7; clone_size: .; cdr3_aa: CASSLGGTPSYEQYF; cdr3_nt: TGTGCCAGCAGCTTGGGGGGGACACCCTCCTACGAGCAGTACTTC
v_call: TRBV18; d_call: .; j_call: TRBJ1-1; clone_size: .; cdr3_aa: CASSPPEGPNHEAFF; cdr3_nt: TGTGCCAGCTCACCACCGGAGGGGCCTAATCATGAAGCTTTCTTT
v_call: TRBV5-5; d_call: TRBD1; j_call: TRBJ2-3; clone_size: .; cdr3_aa: CASSGTGRTDTQYF; cdr3_nt: TGTGCCAGCAGCGGGACAGGGAGGACAGATACGCAGTATTTT
v_call: TRBV27; d_call: .; j_call: TRBJ2-7; clone_size: .; cdr3_aa: CASSLSDSSWVDEQYF; cdr3_nt: TGTGCCAGCAGTTTATCGGACTCTTCTTGGGTGGACGAGCAGTACTTC
v_call: TRBV11-3; d_call: .; j_call: TRBJ2-1; clone_size: .; cdr3_aa: CASARGGTYNEQFF; cdr3_nt: TGTGCCAGCGCCCGTGGCGGAACCTACAATGAGCAGTTCTTC
v_call: TRBV11-3; d_call: TRBD2; j_call: TRBJ2-1; clone_size: .; cdr3_aa: CASTAGTSGVNEQFF; cdr3_nt: TGTGCCAGCACCGCCGGGACTAGCGGCGTTAATGAGCAGTTCTTC
v_call: TRBV6-5; d_call: TRBD1; j_call: TRBJ2-7; clone_size: .; cdr3_aa: CASKDRALLYEQYF; cdr3_nt: TGTGCCAGCAAGGACAGGGCTCTCCTCTACGAGCAGTACTTC
v_call: TRBV29-1; d_call: TRBD2; j_call: TRBJ2-7; clone_size: .; cdr3_aa: CSVDLAGVGEQYF; cdr3_nt: TGCAGCGTTGATCTGGCGGGAGTGGGGGAGCAGTACTTC
v_call: TRBV28; d_call: TRBD1; j_call: TRBJ2-7; clone_size: .; cdr3_aa: CASRRQGGSYEQYF; cdr3_nt: TGTGCCAGCAGGAGACAGGGGGGATCCTACGAGCAGTACTTC
v_call: TRBV9; d_call: TRBD2; j_call: TRBJ2-5; clone_size: .; cdr3_aa: CASSPISGRHEETQYF; cdr3_nt: TGTGCCAGCAGCCCCATTAGCGGGAGGCACGAAGAGACCCAGTACTTC
v_call: TRBV14; d_call: TRBD1; j_call: TRBJ1-1; clone_size: .; cdr3_aa: CASSLRQGAGTEAFF; cdr3_nt: TGTGCCAGCAGCCTTCGACAGGGGGCCGGCACTGAAGCTTTCTTT
v_call: TRBV15; d_call: .; j_call: TRBJ1-2; clone_size: .; cdr3_aa: CATSSLSSYNYGYTF; cdr3_nt: TGTGCCACCAGCAGCCTCAGTAGCTATAACTATGGCTACACCTTC
v_call: TRBV28; d_call: .; j_call: TRBJ1-4; clone_size: .; cdr3_aa: CASSFIQGREKLFF; cdr3_nt: TGTGCCAGCAGTTTCATTCAGGGAAGGGAAAAACTGTTTTTT
v_call: TRBV27; d_call: .; j_call: TRBJ2-1; clone_size: .; cdr3_aa: CASSPRAPEQFF; cdr3_nt: TGTGCCAGCAGCCCTCGAGCCCCCGAGCAGTTCTTC
v_call: TRBV5-4; d_call: TRBD2; j_call: TRBJ2-7; clone_size: .; cdr3_aa: CASSGLSGGSIHEQYF; cdr3_nt: TGTGCCAGCAGCGGCCTAAGCGGCGGGAGTATCCACGAGCAGTACTTC
v_call: TRBV7-8; d_call: TRBD2; j_call: TRBJ2-1; clone_size: .; cdr3_aa: CAIQGSGVNYNEQFF; cdr3_nt: TGTGCCATCCAGGGTAGCGGGGTAAACTACAATGAGCAGTTCTTC
v_call: TRBV30; d_call: TRBD1; j_call: TRBJ1-1; clone_size: .; cdr3_aa: CAYDRGLTEAFF; cdr3_nt: TGTGCCTATGACAGGGGGCTTACTGAAGCTTTCTTT